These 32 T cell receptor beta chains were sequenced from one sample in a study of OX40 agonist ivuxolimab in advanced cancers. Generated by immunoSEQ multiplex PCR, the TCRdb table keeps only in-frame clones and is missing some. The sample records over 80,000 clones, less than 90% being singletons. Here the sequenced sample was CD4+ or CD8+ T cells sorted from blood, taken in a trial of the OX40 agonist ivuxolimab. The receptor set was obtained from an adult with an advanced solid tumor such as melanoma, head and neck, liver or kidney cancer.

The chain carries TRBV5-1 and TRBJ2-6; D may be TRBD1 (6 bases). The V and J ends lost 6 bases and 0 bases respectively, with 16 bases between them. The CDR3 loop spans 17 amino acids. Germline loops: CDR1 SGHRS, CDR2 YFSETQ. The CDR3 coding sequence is TGCGCCAGCATTTCGACAGGATCCCGCTCTGGGGCCAACGTCCTGACTTTC. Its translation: CASISTGSRSGANVLTF. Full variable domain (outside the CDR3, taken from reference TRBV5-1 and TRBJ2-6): KAGVTQTPRYLIKTRGQQVTLSCSPISGHRSVSWYQQTPGQGLQFLFEYFSETQRNKGNFPGRFSGRQFSNSRSEMNVSTLELGDSALYLCASISTGSRSGANVLTFGAGSRLTVL.

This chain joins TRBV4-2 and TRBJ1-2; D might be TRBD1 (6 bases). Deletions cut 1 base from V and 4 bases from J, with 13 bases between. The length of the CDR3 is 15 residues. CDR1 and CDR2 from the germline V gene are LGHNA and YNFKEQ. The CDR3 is CASSQGTDRGYGYTF. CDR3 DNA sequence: TGTGCCAGCAGCCAAGGGACAGACCGAGGCTATGGCTACACCTTC.

CDR3 DNA sequence: TGTGCCATCAGTGGGAGGGGGGACAGAAATGAGCAGTTCTTC. Its protein product is CAISGRGDRNEQFF. The chain combines TRBV10-3 with TRBJ2-1; possible D gene TRBD1, 7 bases. CDR1 is ENHRY and CDR2 is SYGVKD in the germline V gene. CDR3 size: 14 residues. V was cut by 4 bases and J by 7 bases, with 14 bases left in between.

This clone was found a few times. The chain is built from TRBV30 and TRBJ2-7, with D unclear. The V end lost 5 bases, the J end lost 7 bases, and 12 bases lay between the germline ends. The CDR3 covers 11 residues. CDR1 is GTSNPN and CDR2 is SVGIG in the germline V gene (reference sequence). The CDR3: CAWGRWGEQYF. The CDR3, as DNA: TGTGCCTGGGGCCGTTGGGGTGAGCAGTACTTC.

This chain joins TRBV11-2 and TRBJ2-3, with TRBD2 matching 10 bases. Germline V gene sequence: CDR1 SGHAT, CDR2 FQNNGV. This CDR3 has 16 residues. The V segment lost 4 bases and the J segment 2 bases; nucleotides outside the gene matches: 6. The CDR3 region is CASSSLSGGTTDTQYF. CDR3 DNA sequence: TGTGCCAGCAGCTCGCTTAGCGGGGGGACCACAGATACGCAGTATTTT.

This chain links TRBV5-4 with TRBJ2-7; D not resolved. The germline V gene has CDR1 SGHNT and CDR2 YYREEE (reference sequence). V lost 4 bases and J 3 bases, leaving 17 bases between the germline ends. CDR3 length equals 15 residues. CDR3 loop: CASSPHGQAYYEQYF. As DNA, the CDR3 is TGTGCCAGCAGCCCGCATGGCCAGGCCTACTACGAGCAGTACTTC.

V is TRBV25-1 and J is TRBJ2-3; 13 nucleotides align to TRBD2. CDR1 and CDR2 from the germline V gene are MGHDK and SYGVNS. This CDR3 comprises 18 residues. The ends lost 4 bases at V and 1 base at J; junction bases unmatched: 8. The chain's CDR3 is CASSAPRLAGGRTDTQYF. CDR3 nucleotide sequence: TGTGCCAGCAGTGCGCCTCGACTAGCGGGGGGTCGCACAGATACGCAGTATTTT.

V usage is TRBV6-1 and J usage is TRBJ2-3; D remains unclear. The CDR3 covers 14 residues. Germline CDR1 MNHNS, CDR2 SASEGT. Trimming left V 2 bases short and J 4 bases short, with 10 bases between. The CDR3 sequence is CASSEMGLADTQYF. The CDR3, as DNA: TGTGCCAGCAGTGAAATGGGGTTAGCAGATACGCAGTATTTT.

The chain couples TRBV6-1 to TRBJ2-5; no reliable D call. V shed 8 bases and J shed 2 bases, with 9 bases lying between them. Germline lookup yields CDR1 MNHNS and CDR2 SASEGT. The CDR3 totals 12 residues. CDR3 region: CASSQWQETQYF. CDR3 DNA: TGTGCCAGCTCCCAGTGGCAAGAGACCCAGTACTTC.

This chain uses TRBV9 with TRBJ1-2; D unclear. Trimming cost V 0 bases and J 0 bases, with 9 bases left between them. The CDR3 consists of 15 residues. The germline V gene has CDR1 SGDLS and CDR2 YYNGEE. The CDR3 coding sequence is TGTGCCAGCAGCGTAGATGGAACAGCTAACTATGGCTACACCTTC. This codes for CASSVDGTANYGYTF.

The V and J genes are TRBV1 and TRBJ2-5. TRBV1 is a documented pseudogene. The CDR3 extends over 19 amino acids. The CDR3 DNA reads TGCACCAGCAGCCAAGAGAGGTGGCTCGGACCCACACCGCAAGAGGCCCAGTACTTC. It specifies CTSSQERWLGPTPQEAQYF.

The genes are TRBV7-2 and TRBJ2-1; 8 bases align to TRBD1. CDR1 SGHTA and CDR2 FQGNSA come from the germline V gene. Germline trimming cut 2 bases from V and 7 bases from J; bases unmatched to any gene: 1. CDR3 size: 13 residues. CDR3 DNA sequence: TGTGCCAGCAGCTTAAGACAGGGGAATGAGCAGTTCTTC. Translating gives CASSLRQGNEQFF.

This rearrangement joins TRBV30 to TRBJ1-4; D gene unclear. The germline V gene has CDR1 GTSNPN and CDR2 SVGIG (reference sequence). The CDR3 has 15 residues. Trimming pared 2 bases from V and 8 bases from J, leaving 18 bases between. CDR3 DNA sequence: TGTGCCTGGAGTTGGGAAGCTACCTTGGGGGAAAAACTGTTTTTT. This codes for CAWSWEATLGEKLFF.

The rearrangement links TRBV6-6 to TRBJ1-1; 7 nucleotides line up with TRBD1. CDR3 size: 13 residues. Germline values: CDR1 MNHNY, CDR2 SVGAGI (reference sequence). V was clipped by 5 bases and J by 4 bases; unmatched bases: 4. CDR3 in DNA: TGTGCCAGCAGTAAACCAGGGGGCACTGAAGCTTTCTTT. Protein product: CASSKPGGTEAFF.

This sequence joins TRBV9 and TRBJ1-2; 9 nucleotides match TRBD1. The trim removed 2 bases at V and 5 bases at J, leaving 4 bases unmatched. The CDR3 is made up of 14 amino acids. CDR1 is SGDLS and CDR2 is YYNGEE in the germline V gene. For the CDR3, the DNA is TGTGCCAGCAGCGTCGACAGGGGGTTATATGGCTACACCTTC. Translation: CASSVDRGLYGYTF.

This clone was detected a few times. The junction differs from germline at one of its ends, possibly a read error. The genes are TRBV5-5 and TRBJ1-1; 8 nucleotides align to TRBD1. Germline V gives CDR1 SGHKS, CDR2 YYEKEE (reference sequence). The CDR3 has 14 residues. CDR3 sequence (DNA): TGTGCCAGCAGTTTGGACAGGGCGAACACTGAAGCTTTCTTT. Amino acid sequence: CASSLDRANTEAFF.

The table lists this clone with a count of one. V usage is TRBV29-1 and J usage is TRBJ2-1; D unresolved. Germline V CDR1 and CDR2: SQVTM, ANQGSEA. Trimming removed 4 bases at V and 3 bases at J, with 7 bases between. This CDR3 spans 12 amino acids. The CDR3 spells CSVAVIYNEQFF. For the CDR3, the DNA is TGCAGCGTTGCGGTAATCTACAATGAGCAGTTCTTC.

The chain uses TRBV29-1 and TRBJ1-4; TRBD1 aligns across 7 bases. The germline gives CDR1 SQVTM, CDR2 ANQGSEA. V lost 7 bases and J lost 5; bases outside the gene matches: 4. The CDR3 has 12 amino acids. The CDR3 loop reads CSAGQRNEKLFF. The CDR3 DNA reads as TGCAGCGCGGGACAGAGAAATGAAAAACTGTTTTTT.

The CDR3 nucleotides read TGTGCCAGCAGCCCTGAGGTTTCCGAGCAGTACTTC. Protein: CASSPEVSEQYF. The chain has TRBV7-9 and TRBJ2-7; D is unclear. CDR1 is SEHNR, CDR2 FQNEAQ, per germline (reference sequence). Trimming removed 5 bases from V and 6 bases from J, with 11 bases in between. The length of the CDR3 is 12 residues.

The CDR3 loop reads CASSSQLDRKHLTDTQYF. The CDR3 nucleotides are TGTGCCAGCAGCTCCCAACTCGACAGGAAACATCTCACAGATACGCAGTATTTT. This chain links TRBV11-1 with TRBJ2-3, with TRBD1 as a possible D gene (6 bases). There are 18 residues in the CDR3. CDR1 SGHAT and CDR2 FQDESV come from the germline V gene (reference sequence). V gave up 4 bases and J gave up 2 bases, with 22 bases separating them.

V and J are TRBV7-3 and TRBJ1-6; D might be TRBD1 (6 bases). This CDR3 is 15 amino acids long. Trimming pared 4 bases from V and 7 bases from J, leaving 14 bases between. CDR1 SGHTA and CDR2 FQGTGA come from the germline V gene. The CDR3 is CASSSRGGENSPLHF. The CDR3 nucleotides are TGTGCCAGCAGCTCCCGAGGGGGAGAAAATTCACCCCTCCACTTT.

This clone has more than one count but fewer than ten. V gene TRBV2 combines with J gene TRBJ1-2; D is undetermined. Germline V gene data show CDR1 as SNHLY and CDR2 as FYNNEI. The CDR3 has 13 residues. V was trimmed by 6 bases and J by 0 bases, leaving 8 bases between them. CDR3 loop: CASRAMPNYGYTF. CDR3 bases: TGTGCCAGCAGGGCCATGCCTAACTATGGCTACACCTTC. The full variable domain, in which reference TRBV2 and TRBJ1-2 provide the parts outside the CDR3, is EPEVTQTPSHQVTQMGQEVILRCVPISNHLYFYWYRQILGQKVEFLVSFYNNEISEKSEIFDDQFSVERPDGSNFTLKIRSTKLEDSAMYFCASRAMPNYGYTFGSGTRLTVV.

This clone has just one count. The CDR3 reads CASSISGGIPYEQYF. The CDR3 DNA follows: TGCGCCAGCAGCATAAGCGGGGGGATCCCCTACGAGCAGTACTTC. The chain couples TRBV5-1 to TRBJ2-7, with 9 nucleotides matching TRBD2. Per the germline V gene, CDR1 is SGHRS and CDR2 is YFSETQ. V shed 4 bases and J 2 bases; nucleotides not matched to a gene: 7. CDR3 length: 15 amino acids.

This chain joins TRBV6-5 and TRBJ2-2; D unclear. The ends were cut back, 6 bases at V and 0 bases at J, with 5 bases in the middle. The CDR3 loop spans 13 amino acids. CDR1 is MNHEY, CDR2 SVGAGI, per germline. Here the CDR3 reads CASREANTGELFF. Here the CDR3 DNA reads TGTGCCAGCAGAGAAGCGAACACCGGGGAGCTGTTTTTT.

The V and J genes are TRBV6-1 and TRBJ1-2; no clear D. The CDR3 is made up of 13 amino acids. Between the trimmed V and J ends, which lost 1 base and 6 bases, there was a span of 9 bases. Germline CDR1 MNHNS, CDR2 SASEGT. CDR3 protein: CASSEGERDGYTF. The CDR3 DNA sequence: TGTGCCAGCAGTGAAGGGGAGCGCGATGGCTACACCTTC.

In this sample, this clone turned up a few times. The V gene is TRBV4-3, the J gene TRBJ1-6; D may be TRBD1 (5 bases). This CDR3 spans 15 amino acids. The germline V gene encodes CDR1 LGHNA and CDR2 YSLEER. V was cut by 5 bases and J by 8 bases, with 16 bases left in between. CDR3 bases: TGCGCCAGCAGCGAAGGGGTTAGTGGATATTCACCCCTCCACTTT. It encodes CASSEGVSGYSPLHF.

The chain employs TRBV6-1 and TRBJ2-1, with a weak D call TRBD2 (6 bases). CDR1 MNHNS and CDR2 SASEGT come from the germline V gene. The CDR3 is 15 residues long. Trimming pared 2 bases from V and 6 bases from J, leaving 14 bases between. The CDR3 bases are TGTGCCAGCAGTGAACAGGCTAGCGAGAGCAATGAGCAGTTCTTC. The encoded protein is CASSEQASESNEQFF.

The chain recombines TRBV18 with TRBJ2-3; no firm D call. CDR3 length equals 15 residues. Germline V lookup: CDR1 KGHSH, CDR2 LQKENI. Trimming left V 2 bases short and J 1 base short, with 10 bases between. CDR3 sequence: CASSPNRQGTDTQYF. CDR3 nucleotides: TGTGCCAGCTCACCAAATAGGCAGGGCACAGATACGCAGTATTTT.

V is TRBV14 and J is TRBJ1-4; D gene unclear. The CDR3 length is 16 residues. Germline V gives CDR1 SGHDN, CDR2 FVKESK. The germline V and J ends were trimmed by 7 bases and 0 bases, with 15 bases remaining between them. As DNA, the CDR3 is TGTGCCAGCATTTGGAGAGGATCGGCAACTAATGAAAAACTGTTTTTT. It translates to CASIWRGSATNEKLFF.

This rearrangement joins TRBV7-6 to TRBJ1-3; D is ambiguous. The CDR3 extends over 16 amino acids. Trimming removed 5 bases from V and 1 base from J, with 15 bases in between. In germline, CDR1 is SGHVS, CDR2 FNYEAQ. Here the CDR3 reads CASSPRPLSSGNTIYF. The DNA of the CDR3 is TGTGCCAGCAGCCCACGACCGTTAAGTTCTGGAAACACCATATATTTT.

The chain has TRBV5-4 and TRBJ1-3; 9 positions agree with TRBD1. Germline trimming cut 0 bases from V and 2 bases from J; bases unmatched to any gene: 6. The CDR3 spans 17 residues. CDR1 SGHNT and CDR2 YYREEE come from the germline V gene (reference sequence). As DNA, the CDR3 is TGTGCCAGCAGCTTGGCCTCGGGACAGGGTGCTGGAAACACCATATATTTT. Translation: CASSLASGQGAGNTIYF.

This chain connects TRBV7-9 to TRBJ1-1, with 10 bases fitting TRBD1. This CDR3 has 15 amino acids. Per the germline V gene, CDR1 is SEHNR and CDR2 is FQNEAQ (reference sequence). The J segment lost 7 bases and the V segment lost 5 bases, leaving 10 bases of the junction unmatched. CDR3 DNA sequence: TGTGCCAGCAGCGACCGACAGGGGGCCAGGGGTGAAGCTTTCTTT. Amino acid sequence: CASSDRQGARGEAFF.